The 25 T cell receptor beta chains reported below all come from one sample, sequenced in a study of Ad26.COV2.S vaccination and SARS-CoV-2 variants. TCRdb's table, derived via immunoSEQ multiplex PCR, lists solely in-frame clones and lacks some. The sample lists some 350,000 clones, 90% to 95% occurring once. This specimen was peripheral blood, taken after recovery from COVID-19. These receptors all come from a human donor who had recovered from COVID-19.

This sequence joins TRBV6-2 or TRBV6-3 and TRBJ2-3, with 10 positions matching TRBD1. The CDR3 totals 17 residues. V lost 2 bases and J lost 0; bases outside the gene matches: 5. Germline-derived CDR1 and CDR2 are MNHEY and SVGEGT. The CDR3 DNA reads as TGTGCCAGCAGTTACACCCGACAGGGGGCTAGCACAGATACGCAGTATTTT. It translates to CASSYTRQGASTDTQYF.

Regarding this clone: Other DNA variants within this sample encode the same CDR3. This chain joins TRBV18 and TRBJ2-7, with 7 nucleotides matching TRBD1. Germline lookup yields CDR1 KGHSH and CDR2 LQKENI. The CDR3 runs 12 residues. Losses at the gene ends were 3 bases for V and 5 bases for J; bases not matched to a gene: 1. CDR3 loop: CASSPDRDEQYF. As DNA, the CDR3 is TGTGCCAGCTCACCTGACAGGGACGAGCAGTACTTC.

The chain links TRBV7-9 to TRBJ1-3; no reliable D call. Germline lookup yields CDR1 SEHNR and CDR2 FQNEAQ (reference sequence). CDR3 length: 12 amino acids. The germline V and J ends were trimmed by 2 bases and 3 bases, with 2 bases remaining between them. The chain's CDR3 is CASSLNGNTIYF. Here the CDR3 DNA reads TGTGCCAGCAGCTTAAATGGAAACACCATATATTTT.

V gene TRBV11-3 combines with J gene TRBJ1-1; the D gene is possibly TRBD1 (5 bases). V was trimmed by 1 base and J by 4 bases, leaving 10 bases between them. CDR1 and CDR2 from the germline V gene are SGHNT and YENEEA. CDR3 size: 14 residues. Here the CDR3 DNA reads TGTGCCAGCAGCTTAGCACGGGGGTCCACTGAAGCTTTCTTT. Translated, it gives CASSLARGSTEAFF.

This chain joins TRBV11-2 and TRBJ1-3; D gene ambiguous. Germline V lookup: CDR1 SGHAT, CDR2 FQNNGV. The CDR3 has 15 amino acids. V was pared by 3 bases and J by 1 base, with 10 bases between. CDR3: CASSFSSGSGNTIYF. In DNA form, the CDR3 reads TGTGCCAGCAGCTTTTCGAGCGGGTCTGGAAACACCATATATTTT.

J is TRBJ1-3 and V is TRBV5-4; possible D gene TRBD1, 5 bases. V was cut by 4 bases and J by 5 bases, with 16 bases left in between. Per germline, CDR1 SGHNT and CDR2 YYREEE (reference sequence). This CDR3 has 15 amino acids. The CDR3 region is CASSTQEGSRNTIYF. CDR3 sequence (DNA): TGTGCCAGCAGCACACAGGAGGGATCGCGAAACACCATATATTTT.

The rearrangement uses TRBV6-2 or TRBV6-3 and TRBJ2-1, with TRBD1 matching 9 bases. With V trimmed by 6 bases and J by 8 bases, 14 bases remained unmatched. The germline V gene encodes CDR1 MNHEY and CDR2 SVGEGT. This CDR3 has 16 residues. CDR3 bases: TGTGCCAGCAGCCTCGGCCCGGGACAGGGTTTCGATGAGCAGTTCTTC. It is translated as CASSLGPGQGFDEQFF.

This chain joins TRBV5-5 and TRBJ2-5; 9 nucleotides match TRBD1. The length of the CDR3 is 14 residues. Trimming took 4 bases from V and 5 from J; bases not matched to a gene: 6. Per the germline V gene, CDR1 is SGHKS and CDR2 is YYEKEE (reference sequence). CDR3 amino acids: CASSADRGVETQYF. Written as DNA, the CDR3 is TGTGCCAGCAGCGCGGACAGGGGAGTGGAGACCCAGTACTTC.

The rearrangement joins TRBV6-4 to TRBJ1-2, with 7 bases identical to TRBD1. The CDR3 length is 15 residues. V lost 3 bases and J lost 7; bases outside the gene matches: 11. Germline values: CDR1 MRHNA, CDR2 SNTAGT. The CDR3 spells CASSERATGTSGYTF. The CDR3 DNA reads as TGTGCCAGCAGTGAAAGGGCGACAGGGACCTCTGGCTACACCTTC.

The rearrangement joins TRBV27 to TRBJ2-1; D is tentatively TRBD1 or TRBD2 (6 bases each). The V end lost 8 bases, the J end lost 4 bases, and 18 bases lay between the germline ends. This CDR3 is 15 amino acids long. Germline V gene lookup returns CDR1 MNHEY and CDR2 SMNVEV (reference sequence). The CDR3 DNA sequence: TGTGCCAGCGAACTGAGGAGGGGGGTTTACAATGAGCAGTTCTTC. It specifies CASELRRGVYNEQFF.

The J gene is TRBJ2-5, the V gene TRBV9; TRBD1 or TRBD2 may be the D gene (5 bases each). The CDR3 length is 13 residues. Germline values: CDR1 SGDLS, CDR2 YYNGEE. Trimming took 6 bases from V and 4 from J, leaving 13 bases between them. DNA of the CDR3: TGTGCCAGCACCCCGGGGCCCGGAGAGACCCAGTACTTC. Translating gives CASTPGPGETQYF.

The V call is TRBV7-2, the J call TRBJ1-4; TRBD1 is a possible D gene (6 bases). In germline, CDR1 is SGHTA, CDR2 FQGNSA. V was clipped by 5 bases and J by 8 bases, with 12 bases between them. This CDR3 region has 13 residues. Here the CDR3 DNA reads TGTGCCAGCAGCCCCCACAGGGACGAAAAACTGTTTTTT. Protein product: CASSPHRDEKLFF.

The rearrangement joins TRBV3-1 (or the pseudogene TRBV3-2) to TRBJ2-3; no firm D call. From germline, CDR1 is LGHDT and CDR2 YNNKEL (reference sequence). Trimming pared 4 bases from V and 3 bases from J, leaving 8 bases between. The CDR3 runs to 13 residues. CDR3 in DNA: TGTGCCAGCAGCCCCAGTGGGACAGATACGCAGTATTTT. This codes for CASSPSGTDTQYF.

This clone was recorded only once. This sequence joins TRBV2 and TRBJ1-5; TRBD1 is a possible D gene (5 bases). The CDR3 covers 15 residues. The germline V gene encodes CDR1 SNHLY and CDR2 FYNNEI. Trimming stripped 4 bases from V and 1 base from J, with 11 bases between. Here the CDR3 reads CASSVTDPSNQPQHF. CDR3 bases: TGTGCCAGCAGTGTGACAGACCCGAGCAATCAGCCCCAGCATTTT.

The chain has TRBV9 and TRBJ1-1; the D gene is possibly TRBD1 (6 bases). This CDR3 has 15 amino acids. Germline V gives CDR1 SGDLS, CDR2 YYNGEE. V was clipped by 4 bases and J by 3 bases, with 16 bases between them. DNA of the CDR3: TGTGCCAGCAGCTCTAAAGTTGGGGGCCACACTGAAGCTTTCTTT. Its translation is CASSSKVGGHTEAFF.

This clone was seen a single time. CDR3 residues: CASSSGTGLLNTEAFF. The CDR3 nucleotides are TGCGCCAGCAGCTCCGGGACAGGGCTCTTGAACACTGAAGCTTTCTTT. The V gene is TRBV5-1, the J gene TRBJ1-1, with 9 nucleotides matching TRBD1. The CDR3 is 16 residues long. Germline CDR1 reads SGHRS; CDR2 reads YFSETQ. The J segment lost 0 bases and the V segment lost 3 bases, leaving 6 bases of the junction unmatched.

The CDR3 reads CASSLSHVVTDTQYF. The CDR3 coding sequence is TGTGCCAGCAGCTTATCGCATGTAGTTACAGATACGCAGTATTTT. V and J are TRBV7-3 and TRBJ2-3; D is unclear. V was cut by 2 bases and J by 3 bases, with 12 bases left in between. Germline V lookup: CDR1 SGHTA, CDR2 FQGTGA. This CDR3 is 15 amino acids long.

This chain joins TRBV9 and TRBJ1-2, with TRBD1 matching over 9 bases. J was trimmed by 4 bases and V by 0 bases; bases with no gene match: 4. Per germline, CDR1 SGDLS and CDR2 YYNGEE. The CDR3 has 15 residues. CDR3 loop: CASSVEGQGGYGYTF. The CDR3, as DNA: TGTGCCAGCAGCGTAGAGGGACAGGGTGGCTATGGCTACACCTTC.

The genes are TRBV11-2 and TRBJ1-2; 10 nucleotides match TRBD1. CDR3 length: 14 residues. CDR1 SGHAT and CDR2 FQNNGV come from the germline V gene. V lost 5 bases and J lost 2; bases outside the gene matches: 2. Written as DNA, the CDR3 is TGTGCCAGCAGCCTGGGACAGGGGAACTATGGCTACACCTTC. The encoded protein is CASSLGQGNYGYTF. Based on the CDR3 plus reference TRBV11-2 and TRBJ1-2, the full variable domain is EAGVAQSPRYKIIEKRQSVAFWCNPISGHATLYWYQQILGQGPKLLIQFQNNGVVDDSQLPKDRFSAERLKGVDSTLKIQPAKLEDSAVYLCASSLGQGNYGYTFGSGTRLTVV.

J is TRBJ1-2 and V is TRBV6-5, with D possibly matching TRBD1 (5 bases). Germline assignment: CDR1 MNHEY and CDR2 SVGAGI. The V end was cut by 2 bases, the J end by 1 base, with 14 bases between. The CDR3 spans 16 residues. The CDR3 reads CASSYGTRRGNYGYTF. In DNA form, the CDR3 reads TGTGCCAGCAGTTACGGAACGAGGAGGGGTAACTATGGCTACACCTTC.

The chain uses TRBV11-2 and TRBJ2-7, with D maybe TRBD1 (6 bases). V dropped 8 bases and J dropped 5 bases, with 13 bases sitting between them. Germline V gene sequence: CDR1 SGHAT, CDR2 FQNNGV. This CDR3 contains 12 residues. Here the CDR3 reads CASRLGQNEQYF. The CDR3 DNA reads as TGTGCCAGCCGCCTCGGACAGAACGAGCAGTACTTC. The full variable domain, rest sourced from reference TRBV11-2 and TRBJ2-7, is EAGVAQSPRYKIIEKRQSVAFWCNPISGHATLYWYQQILGQGPKLLIQFQNNGVVDDSQLPKDRFSAERLKGVDSTLKIQPAKLEDSAVYLCASRLGQNEQYFGPGTRLTVT.

The V call is TRBV10-1, the J call TRBJ2-5; TRBD1 agrees at 11 bases. This CDR3 has 16 residues. Germline assignment: CDR1 WNHNN and CDR2 SYGVQD (reference sequence). The trim removed 2 bases at V and 4 bases at J, leaving 6 bases unmatched. The CDR3 DNA is TGCGCCAGCAGTGAGGGACAGGGGGCAAGGGGAGAGACCCAGTACTTC. Residues: CASSEGQGARGETQYF.

This chain connects TRBV6-6 to TRBJ2-5, with a tentative D call TRBD1 (5 bases). Germline loops: CDR1 MNHNY, CDR2 SVGAGI (reference sequence). V was cut by 6 bases and J by 3 bases, with 17 bases left in between. This CDR3 has 15 amino acids. Here the CDR3 DNA reads TGTGCCAGCAGCCTCGATGCAGGGCGTGAAGAGACCCAGTACTTC. Protein sequence: CASSLDAGREETQYF.

The J gene is TRBJ2-1, the V gene TRBV4-1; 10 nucleotides align to TRBD2. CDR1 and CDR2 (germline): MGHRA, YSYEKL. The CDR3 has 20 residues. J was trimmed by 12 bases and V by 2 bases; bases with no gene match: 25. CDR3 bases: TGCGCCAGCAGCCAACCCCGGGCGGGTTCTAGCGGGGGTCCTGGTGCGGGGCAGTTCTTC. Translation gives CASSQPRAGSSGGPGAGQFF.

The rearrangement joins TRBV19 to TRBJ1-1; possibly TRBD1 for D (6 bases). CDR3 length: 15 residues. Trimming removed 6 bases at V and 2 bases at J, with 16 bases between. Germline V gene sequence: CDR1 LNHDA, CDR2 SQIVND (reference sequence). The chain's CDR3 is CASSPEDSRNTEAFF. The DNA for the CDR3 is TGTGCCAGTAGCCCAGAGGACAGCCGAAACACTGAAGCTTTCTTT.